The next 15 T cell receptor beta chains were all read from a single sample in a study of breast tumors, draining lymph nodes, adjacent tissues (dated by TCRdb to 2016 to 2017). The lymph node samples were taken from the axillary draining lymph nodes of breast cancer patients. Libraries were constructed by multiplex PCR. TCRdb shows the sequencer as Illumina HiSeq 2000. TCRdb's own reprocessing of the public reads used fastp at Q25 and MiXCR and kept productive beta chains. Merged by CDR3 protein, the rows form single entries marked with the most common genes and DNA. This sample gives 140,000 to 150,000 distinct CDR3 sequences in total; about 33% of them show up just once. The top ten clones comprise about 2.3% of the sample. The sample taken for sequencing was axillary lymph node tissue. These receptors were taken from a female donor with breast cancer. Some clones in this sample may be carry-over from other donors' samples.

At least ten counts were recorded for this clonotype. The genes are TRBV9 and TRBJ2-5, with D perhaps assigned TRBD1 or TRBD2 (5 bases each). The V end lost 0 bases, the J end lost 4 bases, and 13 bases lay between the germline ends. The CDR3 has 15 residues. Per the germline V gene, CDR1 is SGDLS and CDR2 is YYNGEE. CDR3: CASSVVGVVGETQYF. The DNA for the CDR3 is TGTGCCAGCAGCGTAGTGGGGGTAGTTGGAGAGACCCAGTACTTC. Drawing the rest from reference TRBV9 and TRBJ2-5, the complete variable domain is DSGVTQTPKHLITATGQRVTLRCSPRSGDLSVYWYQQSLDQGLQFLIQYYNGEERAKGNILERFSAQQFPDLHSELNLSSLELGDSALYFCASSVVGVVGETQYFGPGTRLLVL.

The chain combines TRBV24-1 with TRBJ2-3, with D perhaps given as TRBD1 or TRBD2 (6 bases each). Between the trimmed V and J ends, which lost 12 bases and 1 base, there was a span of 13 bases. CDR3 length: 13 amino acids. CDR1 and CDR2 from the germline V gene are KGHDR and SFDVKD. CDR3 sequence (DNA): TGTGCCCTGCACAGGGAGGGCACAGATACGCAGTATTTT. Its protein product is CALHREGTDTQYF.

This clonotype was detected ten times or more. The rearrangement joins TRBV2 to TRBJ2-5; no firm D call. This CDR3 contains 11 residues. The germline CDR1 and CDR2 sequences are SNHLY and FYNNEI. V was trimmed by 4 bases and J by 2 bases, leaving 2 bases between them. CDR3 bases: TGTGCCAGCAGTGGACAAGAGACCCAGTACTTC. This sequence encodes CASSGQETQYF.

In its sample, this clonotype was seen a few times. This chain uses TRBV6-5 with TRBJ1-1; no firm D call. The germline V gene encodes CDR1 MNHEY and CDR2 SVGAGI. This CDR3 is built from 13 residues. With 2 bases removed from V and 4 bases from J, the gap between germline ends came to 8 bases. CDR3 amino acids: CASSYGGSTEAFF. CDR3 nucleotide sequence: TGTGCCAGCAGTTACGGAGGGTCCACTGAAGCTTTCTTT.

This clonotype was detected ten times or more. The chain employs TRBV2 and TRBJ2-5; 8 bases line up with TRBD1. V lost 5 bases, J lost 7 bases, and 15 bases stayed unmatched. The CDR3 contains 16 residues. Per germline, CDR1 SNHLY and CDR2 FYNNEI. For the CDR3, the DNA is TGTGCCAGCAGTATCTCAGGGGGCCTGGCTGATGGGACCCAGTACTTC. It yields the protein CASSISGGLADGTQYF.

Details on this clonotype: The CDR3 carries no conserved terminal phenylalanine or tryptophan, so it likely arises from a read error. The V call is TRBV7-2, the J call TRBJ2-3; no firm D call. Trimming cost V 5 bases and J 5 bases, with 14 bases left between them. Germline loops: CDR1 SGHTA, CDR2 FQGNSA. The CDR3 consists of 14 residues. The CDR3, as DNA: TGTGCCAGCAGCCCTACCGGGTCTCAAGATACGCAGTATTTG. Its translation is CASSPTGSQDTQYL.

This clonotype was seen repeatedly, ten times or more. This chain joins TRBV6-1 and TRBJ1-6; 10 bases line up with TRBD1. The CDR3 spans 13 residues. Trimming cost V 7 bases and J 10 bases; bases outside gene matches: 4. Germline loops: CDR1 MNHNS, CDR2 SASEGT. The CDR3 coding sequence is TGTGCCAGCATCGGGACAGGGGACTCACCCCTCCACTTT. The encoded protein is CASIGTGDSPLHF.

This clonotype occurred many times. The gene calls are TRBV7-6 and TRBJ2-6; the D is unclear. Between the trimmed V and J ends, which lost 2 bases and 0 bases, there was a span of 17 bases. Germline CDR1 is SGHVS and CDR2 is FNYEAQ. CDR3 length equals 19 residues. CDR3 nucleotide sequence: TGTGCCAGCAGCTTAATTGAAGGGCAGAAAAGCTCTGGGGCCAACGTCCTGACTTTC. Amino acids: CASSLIEGQKSSGANVLTF.

In its sample, this clonotype was seen many times. The genes are TRBV9 and TRBJ1-6; perhaps TRBD1 as D (5 bases). Germline CDR1 reads SGDLS; CDR2 reads YYNGEE. V gave up 3 bases and J gave up 7 bases, with 14 bases separating them. The CDR3 is 15 residues long. CDR3 protein: CASSASGTLNSPLHF. The CDR3 nucleotides read TGTGCCAGCAGCGCCTCCGGGACGCTCAATTCACCCCTCCACTTT.

A word on this clonotype: Since no conserved phenylalanine or tryptophan closes the CDR3, a read error is the likely cause. The DNA is left out, because the CDR3 cannot be placed on it with certainty; the CDR3 is given as TCRdb lists it. The chain uses TRBV20-1 and TRBJ1-6. The length of the CDR3 is 10 amino acids, counting both ends. Germline CDR1 DFQATT, CDR2 SNEGSKA (reference sequence). The CDR3 reads CSASRSPKTS.

The gene calls are TRBV6-7 and TRBJ1-2; D unclear. TRBV6-7 is assigned to the ORF class and has an uncertain function. Trimming took 8 bases from V and 8 from J, leaving 12 bases between them. The CDR3 runs 11 residues. CDR3 in DNA: TGTGCCAGCGAGTCAGAGCTAGGCTACACCTTC. Residues: CASESELGYTF.

To note about this clonotype: The junction shows a germline mismatch at one end, possibly a read error. This chain uses TRBV5-4 with TRBJ1-4; 10 nucleotides match TRBD1. Germline CDR1 reads SGHNT; CDR2 reads YYREEE (reference sequence). This CDR3 comprises 16 residues. The CDR3 region has the DNA TGCGCCAGCAGCCAGTCCGGGGACAGGGGTAATGAAAAACTGTTTTTT. Protein product: CASSQSGDRGNEKLFF.

At least ten counts were recorded for this clonotype. V usage is TRBV7-8 and J usage is TRBJ2-2, with D perhaps TRBD1 (5 bases). Trimming stripped 2 bases from V and 1 base from J, with 11 bases between. The V gene's germline CDR1 is SGHVS and CDR2 FQNEAQ. The length of the CDR3 is 16 residues. This CDR3 is CASSLTRAVNTGELFF. CDR3 sequence (DNA): TGTGCCAGCAGCTTAACCAGGGCCGTGAACACCGGGGAGCTGTTTTTT.

The chain joins TRBV7-6 to TRBJ2-7; 8 nucleotides line up with TRBD2. This CDR3 has 17 residues. The V and J ends lost 5 bases and 5 bases, in that order; junction bases with no gene match: 17. From germline, CDR1 is SGHVS and CDR2 FNYEAQ. The CDR3 nucleotides read TGTGCCAGCAGCCCCTATAGCGGGGAGGCAGGGGCCGACGAGCAGTACTTC. Amino acid sequence: CASSPYSGEAGADEQYF.

A remark on this clonotype: One end of the junction fails to match germline, which may point to a read error. The genes are TRBV20-1 and TRBJ2-2, with D possibly matching TRBD1 (6 bases). The germline gives CDR1 DFQATT, CDR2 SNEGSKA (reference sequence). CDR3 length: 12 residues. CDR3 sequence: CSARPRAGEPFF. In DNA, the CDR3 is TGCAGTGCTAGACCTCGGGCAGGGGAGCCGTTTTTT.